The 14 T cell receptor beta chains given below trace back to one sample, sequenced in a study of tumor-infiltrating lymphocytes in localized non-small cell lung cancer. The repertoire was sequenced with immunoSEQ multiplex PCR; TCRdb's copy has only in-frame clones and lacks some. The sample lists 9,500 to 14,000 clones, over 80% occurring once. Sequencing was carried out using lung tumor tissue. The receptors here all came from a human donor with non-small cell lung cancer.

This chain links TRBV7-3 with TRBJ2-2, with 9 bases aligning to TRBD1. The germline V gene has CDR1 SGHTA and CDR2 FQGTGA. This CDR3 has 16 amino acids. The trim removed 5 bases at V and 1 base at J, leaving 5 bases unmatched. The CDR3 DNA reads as TGTGCCAGCAGCCAGGCGGGACAGGGGAACACCGGGGAGCTGTTTTTT. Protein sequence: CASSQAGQGNTGELFF.

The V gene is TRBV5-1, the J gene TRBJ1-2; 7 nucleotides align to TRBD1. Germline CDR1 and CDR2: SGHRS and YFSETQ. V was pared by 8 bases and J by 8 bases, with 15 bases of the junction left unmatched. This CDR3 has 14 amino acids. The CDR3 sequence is CASTTGEPLRGYTF. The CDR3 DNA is TGCGCCAGTACCACAGGGGAGCCCTTGCGGGGCTACACCTTC.

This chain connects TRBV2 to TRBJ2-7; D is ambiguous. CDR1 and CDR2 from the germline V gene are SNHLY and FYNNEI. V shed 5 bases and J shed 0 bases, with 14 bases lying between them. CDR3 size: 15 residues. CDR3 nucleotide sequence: TGTGCCAGCAGTAAGATAACAGACTTCTCCTACGAGCAGTACTTC. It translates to CASSKITDFSYEQYF. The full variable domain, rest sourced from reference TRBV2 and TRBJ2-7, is EPEVTQTPSHQVTQMGQEVILRCVPISNHLYFYWYRQILGQKVEFLVSFYNNEISEKSEIFDDQFSVERPDGSNFTLKIRSTKLEDSAMYFCASSKITDFSYEQYFGPGTRLTVT.

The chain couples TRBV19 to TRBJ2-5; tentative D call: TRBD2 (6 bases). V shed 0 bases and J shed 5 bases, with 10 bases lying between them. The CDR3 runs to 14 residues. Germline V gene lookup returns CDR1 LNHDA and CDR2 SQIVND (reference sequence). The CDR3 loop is CASSIDPGVETQYF. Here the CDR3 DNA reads TGTGCCAGTAGTATAGATCCGGGGGTGGAGACCCAGTACTTC. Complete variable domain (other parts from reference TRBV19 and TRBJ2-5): DGGITQSPKYLFRKEGQNVTLSCEQNLNHDAMYWYRQDPGQGLRLIYYSQIVNDFQKGDIAEGYSVSREKKESFPLTVTSAQKNPTAFYLCASSIDPGVETQYFGPGTRLLVL.

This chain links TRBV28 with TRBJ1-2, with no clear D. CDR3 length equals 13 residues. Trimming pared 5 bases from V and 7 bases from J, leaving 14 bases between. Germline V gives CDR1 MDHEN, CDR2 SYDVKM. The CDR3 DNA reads TGTGCCAGCAGTCCCGGCTCTATCGCTGGCTACACCTTC. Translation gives CASSPGSIAGYTF.

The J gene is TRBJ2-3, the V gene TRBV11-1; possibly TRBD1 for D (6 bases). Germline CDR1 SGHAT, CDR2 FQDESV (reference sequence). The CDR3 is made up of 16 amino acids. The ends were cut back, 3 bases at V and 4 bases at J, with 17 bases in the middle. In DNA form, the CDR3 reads TGTGCCAGCAGCTTTAGGTCGGGACACAGCGCAGATACGCAGTATTTT. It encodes CASSFRSGHSADTQYF.

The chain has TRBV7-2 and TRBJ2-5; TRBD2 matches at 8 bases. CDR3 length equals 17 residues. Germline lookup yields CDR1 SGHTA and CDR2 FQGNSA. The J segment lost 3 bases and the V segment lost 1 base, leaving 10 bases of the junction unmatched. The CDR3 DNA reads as TGTGCCAGCAGCTTAGGTGTAGCGGGGTCCCCAAAAGAGACCCAGTACTTC. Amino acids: CASSLGVAGSPKETQYF. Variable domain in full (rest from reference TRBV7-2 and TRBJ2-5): GAGVSQSPSNKVTEKGKDVELRCDPISGHTALYWYRQSLGQGLEFLIYFQGNSAPDKSGLPSDRFSAERTGGSVSTLTIQRTQQEDSAVYLCASSLGVAGSPKETQYFGPGTRLLVL.

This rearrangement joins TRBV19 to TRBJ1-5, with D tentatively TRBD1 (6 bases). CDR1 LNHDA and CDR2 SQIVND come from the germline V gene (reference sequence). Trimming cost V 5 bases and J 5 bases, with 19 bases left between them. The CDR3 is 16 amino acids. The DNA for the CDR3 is TGTGCCAGTAGTCTTTCTACCACAGGGCCGTATCAGCCCCAGCATTTT. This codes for CASSLSTTGPYQPQHF.

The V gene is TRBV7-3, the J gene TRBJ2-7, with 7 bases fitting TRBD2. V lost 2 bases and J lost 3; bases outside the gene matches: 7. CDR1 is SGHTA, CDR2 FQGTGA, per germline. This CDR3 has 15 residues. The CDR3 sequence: CASSLGQGGIYEQYF. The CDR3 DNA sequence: TGTGCCAGCAGCTTAGGGCAGGGAGGGATCTACGAGCAGTACTTC.

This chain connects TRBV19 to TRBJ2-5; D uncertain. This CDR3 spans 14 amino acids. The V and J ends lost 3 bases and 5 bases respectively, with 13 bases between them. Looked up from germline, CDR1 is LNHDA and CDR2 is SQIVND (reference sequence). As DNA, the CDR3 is TGTGCCAGTAGTATCACAGTTACCGGGGAGACCCAGTACTTC. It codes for CASSITVTGETQYF.

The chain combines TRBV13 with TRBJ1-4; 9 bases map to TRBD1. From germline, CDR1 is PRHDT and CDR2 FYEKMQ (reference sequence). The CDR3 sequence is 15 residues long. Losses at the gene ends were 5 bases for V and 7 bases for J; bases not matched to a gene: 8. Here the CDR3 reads CASSLGTGFLEKLFF. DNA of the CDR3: TGTGCCAGCAGCCTGGGGACAGGGTTCCTTGAAAAACTGTTTTTT.

CDR3 in DNA: TGTGCCAGCAGTGAAAGGGTTCTCTATGGCTACACCTTC. Translated: CASSERVLYGYTF. The chain links TRBV6-5 to TRBJ1-2, with unresolved D. The germline V gene encodes CDR1 MNHEY and CDR2 SVGAGI. Trimming stripped 5 bases from V and 4 bases from J, with 11 bases between. This CDR3 is built from 13 residues.

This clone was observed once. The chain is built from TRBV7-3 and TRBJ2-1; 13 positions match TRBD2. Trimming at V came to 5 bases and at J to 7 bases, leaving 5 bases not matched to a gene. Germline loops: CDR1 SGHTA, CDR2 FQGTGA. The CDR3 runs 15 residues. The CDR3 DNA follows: TGTGCCAGCAGCCTACTAGCGGGAGGGCCAAATGAGCAGTTCTTC. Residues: CASSLLAGGPNEQFF.

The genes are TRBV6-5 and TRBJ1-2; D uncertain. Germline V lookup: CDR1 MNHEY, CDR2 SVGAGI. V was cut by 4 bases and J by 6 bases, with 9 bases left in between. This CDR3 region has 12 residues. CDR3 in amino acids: CASSSRWDGYTF. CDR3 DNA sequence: TGTGCCAGCAGTTCACGCTGGGATGGCTACACCTTC.